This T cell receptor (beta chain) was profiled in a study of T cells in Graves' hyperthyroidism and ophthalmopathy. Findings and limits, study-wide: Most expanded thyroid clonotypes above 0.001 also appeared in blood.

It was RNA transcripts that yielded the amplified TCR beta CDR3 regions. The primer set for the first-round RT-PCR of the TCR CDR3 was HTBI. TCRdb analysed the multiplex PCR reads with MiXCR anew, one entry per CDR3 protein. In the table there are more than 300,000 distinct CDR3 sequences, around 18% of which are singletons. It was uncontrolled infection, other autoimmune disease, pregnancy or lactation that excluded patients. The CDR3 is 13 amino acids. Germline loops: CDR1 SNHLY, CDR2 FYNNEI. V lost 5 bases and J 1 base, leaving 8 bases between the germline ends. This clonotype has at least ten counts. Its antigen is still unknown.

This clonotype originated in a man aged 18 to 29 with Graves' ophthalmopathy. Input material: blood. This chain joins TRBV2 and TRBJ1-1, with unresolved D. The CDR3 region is CASSYTKNTEAFF. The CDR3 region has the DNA TGTGCCAGCAGTTATACGAAGAACACTGAAGCTTTCTTT.